The entry that follows covers one TCR beta chain sequence. Its antigen is currently unknown. This specimen belongs to a study of shared clonotypes between healthy human individuals. Study-wide findings and caveats: For naive CD4 cells, approximately 4.8% of clonotypes were shared across a handful of donors. Against clonotypes common to all four donors, non-shared ones had lower generation probabilities.

The CDR3 has 12 residues. The germline V and J ends were trimmed by 4 bases and 6 bases, with 10 bases remaining between them. The germline gives CDR1 SGHTA, CDR2 FQGNSA. For every subset, genomic DNA was evenly distributed across several immunoSEQ plates. In the authors' methods: ImmunoSEQ output held junction-only sequences without quality scores, so filtering differed. Sequencing used immunoSEQ multiplex PCR; TCRdb keeps in-frame clones, though not all of them. That table furnishes V, J and clone size, whereas the DNA furnished D and trimming. This table holds about 1.5 million clones, around 97% found once.

The TCR originated in a man under 40 in good health. The V and J genes are TRBV7-2 and TRBJ2-7; D remains unclear. Specimen: naive CD4+ T cells sorted from blood. Subset of the sample: CD45RA+ positively selected. CDR3 DNA sequence: TGTGCCAGCAGCTCCCAGTTGAGCGAGCAGTACTTC. Protein product: CASSSQLSEQYF.